These 5 T cell receptor beta chains were sequenced from one sample in a study of radiation and T cells in renal cell carcinoma. The method was immunoSEQ multiplex PCR; TCRdb's version includes in-frame clones alone and lacks a portion of them. The table has some 10,000 clones, 50% to 65% seen once. The treatment denotes: treatment-naive control, cytoreductive nephrectomy. Material: tumor tissue, obtained from a patient whose treatment was nephrectomy without radiotherapy. Receptors originate from a middle-aged man with renal cell carcinoma.

This chain connects TRBV10-3 to TRBJ2-1; D is possibly TRBD1 (6 bases). Germline loops: CDR1 ENHRY, CDR2 SYGVKD. Trimming took off 6 bases at V and 7 bases at J, with 25 bases between the two ends. This CDR3 is built from 17 residues. The chain's CDR3 is CAISKNPRGQARNEQFF. CDR3 nucleotides: TGTGCCATCAGCAAAAATCCCAGGGGCCAGGCCAGGAATGAGCAGTTCTTC.

The rearrangement uses TRBV28 and TRBJ1-1; D gene uncertain. Trimming removed 8 bases from V and 0 bases from J, with 13 bases in between. The germline V gene encodes CDR1 MDHEN and CDR2 SYDVKM. This CDR3 spans 14 amino acids. This CDR3 reads CASYGAPMNTEAFF. CDR3 bases: TGTGCCAGCTACGGTGCCCCAATGAACACTGAAGCTTTCTTT.

The chain is built from TRBV10-3 and TRBJ2-5, with unresolved D. This CDR3 spans 14 amino acids. Trimming took off 10 bases at V and 2 bases at J, with 17 bases between the two ends. Per the germline V gene, CDR1 is ENHRY and CDR2 is SYGVKD. CDR3 in amino acids: CATRRDGPQETQYF. The CDR3 bases are TGTGCCACCCGTCGCGACGGCCCGCAAGAGACCCAGTACTTC.

The J gene is TRBJ2-7, the V gene TRBV30; perhaps TRBD1 as D (5 bases). This CDR3 is 11 amino acids long. Looked up from germline, CDR1 is GTSNPN and CDR2 is SVGIG (reference sequence). V was shortened by 0 bases and J by 9 bases, with 9 bases between the two germline ends. CDR3 residues: CAWSVPTGQYF. Here the CDR3 DNA reads TGTGCCTGGAGTGTCCCCACAGGGCAGTACTTC.

This clone was seen a few times. The chain employs TRBV11-2 and TRBJ2-7, with 8 bases matching TRBD1. V gave up 5 bases and J gave up 1 base; unmatched junction bases: 7. Per the germline V gene, CDR1 is SGHAT and CDR2 is FQNNGV. The CDR3 loop spans 15 amino acids. The CDR3 is CASSGDRGPSYEQYV. The CDR3 nucleotides are TGTGCCAGCAGCGGAGACAGGGGCCCGTCCTACGAGCAGTACGTC.